These T cell receptor beta chains were read from a single sample in a study of blood T cell repertoires in COVID-19. Libraries were prepared by immunoSEQ multiplex PCR; TCRdb keeps only in-frame clonotypes and omits some of them. The repertoire includes 350,000 to 450,000 clones, about 86% of them detected once, and about 7.1% sits in the top ten. The specimen sequenced was peripheral blood. The receptors come from an older woman with COVID-19, enrolled during active disease. Each CDR3 is given with its conserved first and last residue. Fields, in order: V gene, CDR3 length, CDR3 protein.

V: TRBV27
length: 15
CDR3: CASSRDRALYNEQFF

V: TRBV7-8
length: 14
CDR3: CASSLGRTGDTIYF

V: TRBV4-1
length: 16
CDR3: CASSQDRDSGADTQYF

V: TRBV7-9
length: 16
CDR3: CASSVDGGPSRYGYTF

V: TRBV10-1
length: 14
CDR3: CASSGGPANTEAFF

V: TRBV7-9
length: 14
CDR3: CASSRGRSGNTIYF

V: TRBV28
length: 11
CDR3: CATTQEGGSFF

V: TRBV27
length: 14
CDR3: CASRVGQGMGGYTF

V: TRBV27
length: 15
CDR3: CASSSLGGRGYGYTF

V: TRBV7-6
length: 14
CDR3: CASSSGTPFDEQYF

V: TRBV12-3/TRBV12-4
length: 13
CDR3: CASSRDRAYEQYF

V: TRBV12-5
length: 15
CDR3: CASGLAGGPLNEQFF

V: TRBV11-3
length: 14
CDR3: CASSLRTQNTEAFF

V: TRBV10-3
length: 14
CDR3: CAARLAANTGELFF

V: TRBV6-2/TRBV6-3
length: 15
CDR3: CASSYPFRFPDTQYF

V: TRBV6-5
length: 13
CDR3: CASSSQQNTEAFF

V: TRBV5-4
length: 16
CDR3: CASSQLAGGPTDTQYF

V: TRBV5-1
length: 16
CDR3: CASSKEGLAGAHEQFF

V: TRBV10-3
length: 15
CDR3: CAMRGTGGFGNTIYF

V: TRBV7-6
length: 17
CDR3: CASSLSGTSGHYNEQFF

V: TRBV2
length: 13
CDR3: CASSGTGYTEAFF

V: TRBV18
length: 15
CDR3: CASSPTGGADSPLHF

V: TRBV7-3
length: 15
CDR3: CASSLLQGAPYEQYF